A single sample gave rise to the 28 T cell receptor beta chains below, sequenced in a study of blood T cell repertoires in COVID-19. Clones were read by immunoSEQ multiplex PCR, and TCRdb kept only the in-frame ones, dropping some. The top ten hold about 5% of the sample, which has about 280,000 clones, approximately 82% seen once. Input material: PBMCs or T cells enriched from blood (not recorded which). These receptors were taken from a man aged 40-50 years who had been exposed to COVID-19.

In its sample, this clone was seen a few times. CDR3 DNA: TGTGCCAGCAGTTTGACAGGGAGCAATCAGCCCCAGCATTTT. As protein: CASSLTGSNQPQHF. The chain combines TRBV27 with TRBJ1-5; 7 nucleotides line up with TRBD1. The CDR3 contains 14 residues. Germline V CDR1 and CDR2: MNHEY, SMNVEV (reference sequence). Trimming removed 3 bases from V and 1 base from J; junction bases left unmatched: 0.

The rearrangement links TRBV11-3 to TRBJ2-7; 7 nucleotides agree with TRBD2. In germline, CDR1 is SGHNT, CDR2 YENEEA. The V gene end was trimmed by 1 base and the J gene end by 2 bases; junction bases not matched to a gene: 5. The CDR3 is 15 residues long. As DNA, the CDR3 is TGTGCCAGCAGCTTAGGACTAGCTTTCGCCTACGAGCAGTACTTC. It encodes CASSLGLAFAYEQYF.

The chain joins TRBV9 to TRBJ2-7; D remains ambiguous. The CDR3 runs 14 residues. V was pared by 4 bases and J by 3 bases, with 14 bases between. Per germline, CDR1 SGDLS and CDR2 YYNGEE. CDR3 amino acids: CASSPLGDGYEQYF. In DNA form, the CDR3 reads TGTGCCAGCAGCCCCCTCGGTGATGGCTACGAGCAGTACTTC.

The rearrangement links TRBV7-1 to TRBJ2-1; 8 bases map to TRBD2. TRBV7-1 belongs to the ORF category, with a function that is uncertain. The V segment lost 3 bases and the J segment 0 bases; nucleotides outside the gene matches: 28. This CDR3 contains 24 residues. The CDR3: CASSSPSSAGARTLTKGSYNEQFF. Here the CDR3 DNA reads TGTGCCAGCAGCTCCCCCTCTTCAGCGGGAGCCCGCACGCTCACAAAGGGCTCCTACAATGAGCAGTTCTTC.

The gene calls are TRBV11-3 and TRBJ2-3, with D maybe TRBD1 (6 bases). CDR1 is SGHNT and CDR2 is YENEEA in the germline V gene. Trimming cost V 6 bases and J 2 bases, with 18 bases left between them. The CDR3 spans 16 residues. CDR3 protein: CASRPRGRDPTDTQYF. In nucleotides, the CDR3 is TGTGCCAGCAGACCAAGGGGGAGAGACCCCACAGATACGCAGTATTTT.

Here the CDR3 DNA reads TGTGCCAGCAGTCGACAGCGCCCTGAAGCTTTCTTT. It encodes CASSRQRPEAFF. The rearrangement uses TRBV6-2 or TRBV6-3 and TRBJ1-1; perhaps TRBD1 as D (5 bases). The CDR3 contains 12 residues. Germline CDR1 reads MNHEY; CDR2 reads SVGEGT. Trimming removed 5 bases from V and 6 bases from J, with 10 bases in between.

The chain is built from TRBV10-1 and TRBJ1-3; D is possibly TRBD1 (5 bases). V gave up 8 bases and J gave up 2 bases, with 7 bases separating them. The CDR3 is made up of 12 amino acids. Per the germline V gene, CDR1 is WNHNN and CDR2 is SYGVQD (reference sequence). CDR3 in amino acids: CASQGTGNTIYF. In nucleotides, the CDR3 is TGCGCCAGCCAGGGAACTGGAAACACCATATATTTT.

The CDR3, as DNA: TGTGCCAGCACCTATCCCCAGGGCGCTGAAGCTTTCTTT. This gives the protein CASTYPQGAEAFF. The chain joins TRBV12-3 or TRBV12-4 to TRBJ1-1, with a possible D match to TRBD1 (5 bases). V was trimmed by 7 bases and J by 6 bases, leaving 15 bases between them. CDR3 length: 13 amino acids.

The chain is built from TRBV5-4 and TRBJ1-1, with unresolved D. The germline V gene encodes CDR1 SGHNT and CDR2 YYREEE (reference sequence). The CDR3 runs to 17 residues. V lost 1 base, J lost 0 bases, and 16 bases lay in between. The DNA of the CDR3 is TGTGCCAGCAGCTTGCGGGTCAGAGCAAGCTTGAACACTGAAGCTTTCTTT. This translates into CASSLRVRASLNTEAFF.

The chain combines TRBV11-3 with TRBJ2-3; D perhaps matches TRBD1 (5 bases). The CDR3 length is 14 residues. CDR1 is SGHNT and CDR2 is YENEEA in the germline V gene. V shed 4 bases and J shed 4 bases, with 12 bases lying between them. The CDR3 spells CASSSSTAADTQYF. Written as DNA, the CDR3 is TGTGCCAGCAGCTCTTCGACAGCCGCAGATACGCAGTATTTT.

This clone was picked up one time. This chain connects TRBV2 to TRBJ2-2; 8 bases are a match to TRBD1. This CDR3 has 15 amino acids. CDR1 is SNHLY and CDR2 is FYNNEI in the germline V gene. After removal of 6 bases from V and 7 bases from J, the junction contained 10 bases not matched to a gene. The CDR3 DNA reads TGTGCCAGCAGACAGGACAGGGCGGACGGCGGGGAGCTGTTTTTT. Translation: CASRQDRADGGELFF.

This clone has a handful of counts. The genes are TRBV11-2 and TRBJ2-1; TRBD1 matches at 7 bases. CDR3 length: 17 residues. The germline CDR1 and CDR2 sequences are SGHAT and FQNNGV. V lost 2 bases to trimming and J lost 2 bases; unmatched junction nucleotides: 9. This chain's CDR3 is CASSLKGDRVTYNEQFF. CDR3 nucleotides: TGTGCCAGCAGCTTAAAGGGAGACAGGGTAACCTACAATGAGCAGTTCTTC.

This sequence joins TRBV3-1 (or the pseudogene TRBV3-2) and TRBJ2-4; perhaps TRBD1 as D (5 bases). The CDR3 totals 12 residues. Trimming removed 2 bases from V and 6 bases from J, with 5 bases in between. Germline V gives CDR1 LGHDT, CDR2 YNNKEL (reference sequence). The CDR3 sequence is CASSQRGNIQYF. The CDR3 region has the DNA TGTGCCAGCAGCCAAAGGGGAAACATTCAGTACTTC.

The gene calls are TRBV6-1 and TRBJ2-4, with 9 bases fitting TRBD2. Germline V gives CDR1 MNHNS, CDR2 SASEGT. With V trimmed by 4 bases and J by 7 bases, 11 bases remained unmatched. The CDR3 runs 16 residues. The CDR3 reads CASSGQTMGLANIQYF. CDR3 nucleotides: TGTGCCAGCAGTGGACAGACTATGGGACTAGCTAACATTCAGTACTTC.

This clone was observed once. The J gene is TRBJ2-4, the V gene TRBV18; perhaps TRBD2 as D (6 bases). This CDR3 has 15 amino acids. Germline CDR1 and CDR2: KGHSH and LQKENI. V dropped 6 bases and J dropped 1 base, with 13 bases sitting between them. The CDR3 here is CASSRSREAKNIQYF. In nucleotides, the CDR3 is TGTGCCAGCTCGCGGAGCCGGGAGGCCAAAAACATTCAGTACTTC.

The V gene is TRBV28, the J gene TRBJ1-1, with TRBD1 matching over 8 bases. The CDR3 extends over 15 amino acids. Germline assignment: CDR1 MDHEN and CDR2 SYDVKM. V trimming: 8 bases; J trimming: 4 bases; junction bases outside the gene matches: 12. The CDR3 DNA sequence: TGTGCCAGCGGACCTATAACAGGGGGAGGCACTGAAGCTTTCTTT. As protein: CASGPITGGGTEAFF. Variable domain in full (rest from reference TRBV28 and TRBJ1-1): DVKVTQSSRYLVKRTGEKVFLECVQDMDHENMFWYRQDPGLGLRLIYFSYDVKMKEKGDIPEGYSVSREKKERFSLILESASTNQTSMYLCASGPITGGGTEAFFGQGTRLTVV.

The rearrangement uses TRBV6-2 or TRBV6-3 and TRBJ2-7; 11 bases agree with TRBD2. Per the germline V gene, CDR1 is MNHEY and CDR2 is SVGEGT. The length of the CDR3 is 15 residues. The V gene end was trimmed by 4 bases and the J gene end by 2 bases; junction bases not matched to a gene: 4. The CDR3 loop reads CASSFSGRDPYEQYF. The CDR3 DNA sequence: TGTGCCAGCAGTTTTAGCGGGAGGGACCCCTACGAGCAGTACTTC.

V is TRBV10-1 and J is TRBJ2-7, with 7 bases that match TRBD1. The CDR3 has 13 amino acids. Germline trimming cut 4 bases from V and 6 bases from J; bases unmatched to any gene: 6. Germline V gene sequence: CDR1 WNHNN, CDR2 SYGVQD (reference sequence). The CDR3 coding sequence is TGCGCCAGCAGTGCGAGGGGGCGCGGCGAGCAGTACTTC. This encodes CASSARGRGEQYF.

The J gene is TRBJ2-3, the V gene TRBV7-9; 12 bases are shared with TRBD2. The length of the CDR3 is 15 residues. V was clipped by 5 bases and J by 7 bases; unmatched bases: 7. CDR1 and CDR2 (germline): SEHNR, FQNEAQ (reference sequence). The CDR3 coding sequence is TGTGCCAGCAGCGGTACTAGCGGGAGGAAGTATACGCAGTATTTT. Translated, it gives CASSGTSGRKYTQYF.

The V gene is TRBV11-2, the J gene TRBJ1-3; D remains ambiguous. The CDR3 spans 15 residues. V gave up 1 base and J gave up 0 bases, with 7 bases separating them. The germline CDR1 and CDR2 sequences are SGHAT and FQNNGV. The CDR3 here is CASSLGVVSGNTIYF. The DNA for the CDR3 is TGTGCCAGCAGCTTAGGCGTTGTCTCTGGAAACACCATATATTTT.

The CDR3 is CASSLEGRAYEQYF. DNA of the CDR3: TGCGCCAGCAGCTTGGAGGGCAGGGCCTACGAGCAGTACTTC. This chain uses TRBV5-1 with TRBJ2-7, with D possibly being TRBD1 (5 bases). The CDR3 is made up of 14 amino acids. V lost 0 bases and J lost 2, with 9 bases in between. Per the germline V gene, CDR1 is SGHRS and CDR2 is YFSETQ.

V gene TRBV7-9 combines with J gene TRBJ2-5, with D unclear. Between the trimmed V and J ends, which lost 5 bases and 7 bases, there was a span of 14 bases. In germline, CDR1 is SEHNR, CDR2 FQNEAQ (reference sequence). The CDR3 has 13 residues. CDR3 loop: CASSPQVWWTQYF. As DNA, the CDR3 is TGTGCCAGCAGCCCCCAGGTTTGGTGGACCCAGTACTTC.

The CDR3 sequence: CAISWGGTRGEQFF. Here the CDR3 DNA reads TGTGCCATCAGTTGGGGAGGGACTCGTGGTGAGCAGTTCTTC. The V and J genes are TRBV19 and TRBJ2-1; 7 bases fit TRBD2. J gave up 9 bases and V 10 bases, and 15 bases lay outside the gene matches. Germline V gene data show CDR1 as LNHDA and CDR2 as SQIVND (reference sequence). CDR3 size: 14 residues.

This sequence joins TRBV12-3 or TRBV12-4 and TRBJ2-1, with D possibly matching TRBD1 (6 bases). The CDR3 length is 12 residues. Trimming removed 6 bases at V and 16 bases at J, with 19 bases between. CDR3 bases: TGTGCCAGCAGGGGTTCGGGACAATTTGAATTCTTC. Protein: CASRGSGQFEFF.

The rearrangement joins TRBV30 to TRBJ1-5, with 9 bases fitting TRBD1. After removal of 7 bases from V and 3 bases from J, the junction contained 7 bases not matched to a gene. Germline CDR1 GTSNPN, CDR2 SVGIG (reference sequence). The CDR3 is 14 residues long. Written as DNA, the CDR3 is TGTGCCTTACAGGGGGCCGGGAACAATCAGCCCCAGCATTTT. Encoded protein: CALQGAGNNQPQHF.

The chain has TRBV25-1 and TRBJ1-2; perhaps TRBD1 as D (6 bases). The CDR3 covers 15 residues. Germline V lookup: CDR1 MGHDK, CDR2 SYGVNS. V lost 1 base and J lost 4, with 13 bases in between. The CDR3 DNA is TGTGCCAGCAGTGAATGGACAGAAGATGGCTATGGCTACACCTTC. Translated, it gives CASSEWTEDGYGYTF.

J is TRBJ2-7 and V is TRBV18; 8 nucleotides line up with TRBD1. CDR1 and CDR2 from the germline V gene are KGHSH and LQKENI. V lost 2 bases and J lost 7; bases outside the gene matches: 7. This CDR3 contains 14 residues. The CDR3 region is CASSPIRGPGEQYF. The CDR3 coding sequence is TGTGCCAGCTCACCAATCAGGGGGCCAGGGGAGCAGTACTTC.

The V gene is TRBV6-1, the J gene TRBJ2-5; 8 nucleotides agree with TRBD2. In germline, CDR1 is MNHNS, CDR2 SASEGT. V shed 3 bases and J 8 bases; nucleotides not matched to a gene: 8. The CDR3 consists of 14 residues. The CDR3 loop is CASSDAGGVNTQYF. The CDR3 coding sequence is TGTGCCAGCAGTGATGCCGGGGGGGTCAACACCCAGTACTTC.